Each of the 17 T cell receptor beta chains below was sequenced from the same sample in a study of vaccination and CD4 T cells after COVID-19. The antigens for these receptors are not known. This sample's treatment: roughly nine-day PBMC culture with coronavirus spike peptide pools or control peptides (ViraFEST assay). Cultured CD4+ T-cell DNA underwent Oncomine TCR Beta short-read sequencing. TCRdb fed the PCR reads into MiXCR, producing one record per CDR3 protein. The sample has about 3,800 distinct CDR3 sequences; approximately 15% are singletons. Sequenced sample: CD4+ T cells from blood, cultured in vitro. All receptors come from a human donor who had recovered from COVID-19.

The CDR3 reads CASRTGTGRYEQYF. In DNA, the CDR3 is TGTGCCAGCAGGACCGGGACAGGGAGATACGAGCAGTACTTC. The chain combines TRBV12-3 or TRBV12-4 with TRBJ2-7; 9 bases align to TRBD1. The CDR3 is 14 amino acids. The V segment lost 6 bases and the J segment 4 bases; nucleotides outside the gene matches: 7.

This clonotype is labeled medium-sized. This chain joins TRBV27 and TRBJ1-6; D ambiguous. Per the germline V gene, CDR1 is MNHEY and CDR2 is SMNVEV (reference sequence). The CDR3 is 14 amino acids. V was trimmed by 2 bases and J by 6 bases, leaving 8 bases between them. This CDR3 is CASSLREANSPLHF. CDR3 DNA sequence: TGTGCCAGCAGTTTAAGGGAGGCTAATTCACCCCTCCACTTT.

This clonotype has just a few counts. CDR3 amino acids: CSASRSSGNEQFF. The CDR3 DNA reads TGCAGTGCTAGCAGGAGTAGCGGCAATGAGCAGTTCTTC. V and J are TRBV20-1 and TRBJ2-1; possible D gene TRBD2, 6 bases. V lost 3 bases and J lost 6, with 12 bases in between. Germline-derived CDR1 and CDR2 are DFQATT and SNEGSKA (reference sequence). The CDR3 runs to 13 residues.

The chain carries TRBV2 and TRBJ1-1, with a weak D call TRBD1 (6 bases). This CDR3 is built from 13 residues. Germline V gene sequence: CDR1 SNHLY, CDR2 FYNNEI. The V end lost 6 bases, the J end lost 7 bases, and 15 bases lay between the germline ends. DNA of the CDR3: TGTGCCAGCAGACTCTTCCGGGACATTGAAGCTTTCTTT. Protein product: CASRLFRDIEAFF.

This chain links TRBV5-1 with TRBJ2-1; 9 nucleotides agree with TRBD2. Germline lookup yields CDR1 SGHRS and CDR2 YFSETQ. J was trimmed by 10 bases and V by 2 bases; bases with no gene match: 10. This CDR3 has 15 residues. CDR3 sequence: CASSFGAGGVGEQFF. The CDR3 DNA is TGCGCCAGCAGCTTCGGTGCGGGAGGGGTGGGGGAGCAGTTCTTC.

By sample share, this clonotype is medium-sized. The gene calls are TRBV27 and TRBJ2-5, with TRBD1 matching over 9 bases. There are 15 residues in the CDR3. Germline assignment: CDR1 MNHEY and CDR2 SMNVEV (reference sequence). The ends lost 7 bases at V and 5 bases at J; junction bases unmatched: 11. The CDR3 DNA is TGTGCCAGCACCGGACCCTCCGGGACAGGGGAGACCCAGTACTTC. Its protein product is CASTGPSGTGETQYF.

The chain joins TRBV9 to TRBJ2-5; 11 nucleotides align to TRBD2. Germline trimming cut 4 bases from V and 1 base from J; bases unmatched to any gene: 3. From germline, CDR1 is SGDLS and CDR2 YYNGEE. The CDR3 has 15 residues. The CDR3, as DNA: TGTGCCAGCAGCACACTAGCGGGGGCCCAAGAGACCCAGTACTTC. Translation: CASSTLAGAQETQYF.

This clonotype is labeled as medium-sized. The genes are TRBV6-1 and TRBJ1-1; D gene uncertain. The CDR3 length is 14 residues. Germline V gene data show CDR1 as MNHNS and CDR2 as SASEGT. Between the trimmed V and J ends, which lost 7 bases and 9 bases, there was a span of 21 bases. CDR3 residues: CASTQAGEYSQAFF. Here the CDR3 DNA reads TGTGCCAGCACCCAGGCCGGGGAGTATTCTCAAGCTTTCTTT.

The chain carries TRBV11-2 and TRBJ2-1; 8 bases are shared with TRBD2. CDR1 and CDR2 from the germline V gene are SGHAT and FQNNGV. V lost 5 bases and J lost 8; bases outside the gene matches: 17. This CDR3 comprises 17 residues. CDR3 sequence: CASSPYASGGLGDEQFF. The CDR3 DNA reads TGTGCCAGCAGCCCTTATGCCAGCGGGGGTTTAGGTGATGAGCAGTTCTTC. Looking up the rest from reference TRBV11-2 and TRBJ2-1 gives the full variable domain: EAGVAQSPRYKIIEKRQSVAFWCNPISGHATLYWYQQILGQGPKLLIQFQNNGVVDDSQLPKDRFSAERLKGVDSTLKIQPAKLEDSAVYLCASSPYASGGLGDEQFFGPGTRLTVL.

By sample fraction, this clonotype is large (0.1 to 1%). The J gene is TRBJ2-3, the V gene TRBV20-1, with 7 bases identical to TRBD2. There are 13 residues in the CDR3. Germline CDR1 is DFQATT and CDR2 is SNEGSKA (reference sequence). The ends lost 5 bases at V and 1 base at J; junction bases unmatched: 3. CDR3 nucleotides: TGCAGTGCTCAGCGGGGAGGCACAGATACGCAGTATTTT. Its translation is CSAQRGGTDTQYF.

The rearrangement links TRBV6-1 to TRBJ1-2, with D possibly matching TRBD1 (5 bases). CDR1 is MNHNS and CDR2 is SASEGT in the germline V gene. The germline V and J ends were trimmed by 6 bases and 4 bases, with 18 bases remaining between them. This CDR3 is 15 amino acids long. DNA of the CDR3: TGTGCCAGCAGAGCGACCATAAGGGGTGTCTATGGCTACACCTTC. This codes for CASRATIRGVYGYTF.

This clonotype is labeled medium-sized. The chain recombines TRBV30 with TRBJ1-6; a possible D gene is TRBD1 (6 bases). CDR3 length: 15 amino acids. The germline gives CDR1 GTSNPN, CDR2 SVGIG (reference sequence). The germline V and J ends were trimmed by 1 base and 3 bases, with 10 bases remaining between them. DNA of the CDR3: TGTGCCTGGAGTGGGACAGTACGCTATAATTCACCCCTCCACTTT. This sequence encodes CAWSGTVRYNSPLHF.

By its share, this clonotype is medium-sized. The chain combines TRBV6-1 with TRBJ1-6; D is possibly TRBD1 (5 bases). Trimming removed 6 bases at V and 9 bases at J, with 12 bases between. Germline loops: CDR1 MNHNS, CDR2 SASEGT. The CDR3 is 13 residues long. CDR3 sequence reads: CASRGQGVSPLHF. The CDR3 nucleotides are TGTGCCAGCAGAGGGCAGGGCGTTTCACCCCTCCACTTT.

Comments on this clonotype: The missing conserved phenylalanine or tryptophan at the end of this CDR3 makes a read error likely. The V call is TRBV12-3 or TRBV12-4, the J call TRBJ2-5; no firm D call. Trimming removed 6 bases at V and 7 bases at J, with 12 bases between. The CDR3 sequence is 12 residues long. The CDR3 nucleotides read TGTGCCAGCAGGCATACTCCTGGGACCCAGTACCTC. This translates into CASRHTPGTQYL.

To note about this clonotype: This sequence may be a read error, since a much larger clone differs from it by one base. The chain couples TRBV19 to TRBJ1-1; 7 bases agree with TRBD1. The CDR3 has 15 residues. In germline, CDR1 is LNHDA, CDR2 SQIVND (reference sequence). J lost 0 bases, V lost 8 bases, and 9 bases had no gene match. This chain's CDR3 is CASGGGGTLNTEAFF. DNA for the CDR3: TGTGCCAGTGGCGGAGGGGGCACCTTGAACACTGAAGCTTTCTTT.

This clonotype qualifies as medium-sized (0.01 to 0.1%). V and J are TRBV25-1 and TRBJ1-1, with 9 bases lining up with TRBD1. The CDR3 has 15 amino acids. CDR1 and CDR2 from the germline V gene are MGHDK and SYGVNS. V trimming: 3 bases; J trimming: 6 bases; junction bases outside the gene matches: 8. CDR3 sequence: CASSDIDRGKSEAFF. DNA for the CDR3: TGTGCCAGCAGTGATATCGACAGGGGGAAATCTGAAGCTTTCTTT.

This clonotype is categorized as medium-sized (0.01 to 0.1%). The V call is TRBV6-5, the J call TRBJ1-2; D call uncertain. The CDR3 is made up of 16 amino acids. The V gene's germline CDR1 is MNHEY and CDR2 SVGAGI. Trimming cost V 0 bases and J 3 bases, with 14 bases left between them. The CDR3 coding sequence is TGTGCCAGCAGTTACTCCCTCGGTGGCCCTTACTATGGCTACACCTTC. Its protein product is CASSYSLGGPYYGYTF.